This T cell receptor beta chain stems from a study of CXCR3-negative and CXCR3-positive naive CD8 T cells. Study at large: Total TRB output reached about 130 million reads, about 1.5 +/- 0.3 million per library.

Definition of naive CD8+ T cells rested on a CD45RO-CCR7+CD27+CD95- profile. Notes on this clonotype: What it recognizes is unknown.

The CDR3 contains 16 residues. In preparing the TRB cDNA libraries, 5' RACE with UMI labels was used. TCRdb re-called the 5' RACE reads and catalogs CDR3 proteins one per entry, DNA excluded. Recorded for this sample: about 80,000 distinct CDR3 sequences. The study, taken as a whole, reports: For CXCR3-positive naive cells, TRB CDR3s were more hydrophobic than those of CXCR3-negative naive cells. Naive CXCR3-negative and CXCR3-positive cells had similar TRBV-TRBJ usage; memory differed.

The clonotype originates from a human donor in good health. Some clones in this sample may be carry-over from other donors' samples. Sequenced: naive CXCR3- CD8+ T cells from blood. Subset reported: CD45RO-CCR7+CD27+CD95- naive CD8+ T cells lacking CXCR3 (TNR3-). The chain uses TRBV12-3 or TRBV12-4 and TRBJ2-2; TCRdb returns TRBD1, unconfirmable since there is no DNA. CDR3 protein: CASSFGQGANTGELFF.